This T cell receptor beta chain is drawn from a study of identical twins. V was clipped by 6 bases and J by 8 bases, with 13 bases between them. The CDR3 length is 12 residues. Germline V gene data show CDR1 as LGHDT and CDR2 as YNNKEL (reference sequence). A single record per CDR3 protein comes from TCRdb applying MiXCR to the 5' RACE reads. This table holds about 200,000 distinct CDR3 sequences, 5% to 7% found once. A further study also used this sample, focusing on T cells expressing NK-cell markers.

The specimen sequenced was CD8+ T cells sorted from blood. The clonotype was recovered from a woman aged 18-29 years in good health. This chain uses TRBV3-1 with TRBJ1-2; tentative D call: TRBD1 (5 bases). The CDR3 nucleotides read TGTGCCAGCAGGGCTTCGGGGGACGGCTACACCTTC. This encodes CASRASGDGYTF.